This TCR beta chain was obtained from a study of cytomegalovirus exposure and HLA in healthy donors. Of note for this clone: Its antigen is currently unknown.

PCR amplification relied on 60 Vbeta primers (plus 13 Jbeta primers). Clones were sequenced by immunoSEQ multiplex PCR, and TCRdb holds only the in-frame ones, with some missing. Of about 76,000 clones listed, roughly 78% were seen once; the top ten hold 2.5%. Study observations and caveats: Rarity characterized most TCR sequences, yet some public TCRs appeared in many donors. In a later analysis, donors in an Asian-associated ancestry cluster reportedly had fewer N-insertions in productive TCRs than the cohort mean. Per a prior analysis, the majority of TCR beta V segments were productive roughly 90% or roughly 30% of the time. Later on, analysis showed that most CMV-associated TCR beta chains appeared to be HLA-restricted.

In germline, CDR1 is SGHVS, CDR2 FQNEAQ. V lost 6 bases and J lost 7, with 12 bases in between. The CDR3 has 12 amino acids. V gene TRBV7-8 combines with J gene TRBJ1-1, with D uncertain. This clonotype was obtained from a male donor in good health and CMV-seropositive. Material for sequencing was PBMCs. The CDR3 coding sequence is TGTGCCAGCAGAGGGCGCGGGAATGAAGCTTTCTTT. It is translated as CASRGRGNEAFF.